This paragraph covers one T cell receptor beta chain sequence. No antigen is known for it. The sample originates from a study of brain T cells in children with intractable seizures. Study conclusions and caveats: HCMV serostatus was not known, and viral specificity came from CDR3 similarity only. Known viral epitope-specific CDR3s closely matched each case's top public brain CDR3.

The sequenced cases were selected for having the highest brain T cell transcript signatures. Patients received at least one anti-epileptic drug before surgery. TCRdb's table, derived via immunoSEQ multiplex PCR, lists solely in-frame clones and lacks some. This table holds about 8,000 clones, roughly 73% found once. The CDR3 contains 12 residues. Germline V CDR1 and CDR2: MNHEY, SVGAGI. V was shortened by 4 bases and J by 2 bases, with 4 bases between the two germline ends. The chain carries TRBV6-5 and TRBJ2-3; D is ambiguous. Sequencing used resected brain tissue, obtained at surgery. This TCR derives from a boy under three years old with tuberous sclerosis and intractable seizures. The CDR3 nucleotides read TGTGCCAGCAGTTTGGACACAGATACGCAGTATTTT. Protein product: CASSLDTDTQYF.